These 22 T cell receptor beta chains share one sample of origin, sequenced in a study of T cell responses to AZD1222 COVID-19 vaccine. Some clones are missing from TCRdb's copy, which holds only in-frame ones; the method was immunoSEQ multiplex PCR. The sample has around 78,000 clones, around nine tenths seen once. The specimen was peripheral blood, collected on day 0 of MenACWY control vaccination. Receptor source: an adult in good health.

The J gene is TRBJ1-1, the V gene TRBV5-4, with 8 nucleotides matching TRBD1. Trimming took 4 bases from V and 1 from J; bases not matched to a gene: 12. Germline V gives CDR1 SGHNT, CDR2 YYREEE (reference sequence). This CDR3 comprises 17 residues. CDR3 residues: CASSRGQAGFGNTEAFF. The CDR3 DNA reads as TGTGCCAGCAGCAGGGGACAGGCCGGGTTTGGGAACACTGAAGCTTTCTTT.

V usage is TRBV29-1 and J usage is TRBJ1-2; perhaps TRBD1 as D (5 bases). Deletions cut 4 bases from V and 10 bases from J, with 10 bases between. CDR3 length: 10 amino acids. In germline, CDR1 is SQVTM, CDR2 ANQGSEA. The CDR3 bases are TGCAGCGTTGCCAGGGCGGACTACACCTTC. Translated, it gives CSVARADYTF.

The V gene is TRBV28, the J gene TRBJ2-1, with no clear D. The germline V gene encodes CDR1 MDHEN and CDR2 SYDVKM. Trimming removed 5 bases from V and 5 bases from J, with 16 bases in between. This CDR3 has 15 amino acids. The DNA for the CDR3 is TGTGCCAGCAGTCCCCTGGTGTGGAGACACAATGAGCAGTTCTTC. Translated: CASSPLVWRHNEQFF.

This clone was counted between two and nine times. Other nucleotide sequences from this sample produce the same CDR3. The CDR3 reads CASSLYEKLFF. As DNA, the CDR3 is TGTGCCAGCAGCTTGTACGAAAAACTGTTTTTT. The chain employs TRBV7-9 and TRBJ1-4; D not certain. There are 11 residues in the CDR3. Germline CDR1 is SEHNR and CDR2 is FQNEAQ (reference sequence). The V end was cut by 3 bases, the J end by 8 bases, with 4 bases between. The full variable domain, with the rest looked up from reference TRBV7-9 and TRBJ1-4, is DTGVSQNPRHKITKRGQNVTFRCDPISEHNRLYWYRQTLGQGPEFLTYFQNEAQLEKSRLLSDRFSAERPKGSFSTLEIQRTEQGDSAMYLCASSLYEKLFFGSGTQLSVL.

The V gene is TRBV4-3, the J gene TRBJ1-2, with D maybe TRBD1 (6 bases). The V end lost 0 bases, the J end lost 6 bases, and 8 bases lay between the germline ends. Germline assignment: CDR1 LGHNA and CDR2 YSLEER. This CDR3 has 13 residues. The CDR3 reads CASSQDNRDGYTF. The CDR3 region has the DNA TGCGCCAGCAGCCAAGATAACAGGGATGGCTACACCTTC.

In its sample, this clone was seen once. The chain is built from TRBV18 and TRBJ2-3, with unresolved D. CDR3 length: 19 amino acids. Between the trimmed V and J ends, which lost 3 bases and 2 bases, there was a span of 24 bases. The germline CDR1 and CDR2 sequences are KGHSH and LQKENI. In nucleotides, the CDR3 is TGTGCCAGCTCACCGAATCCTAACAGTGCGGTCGTGGTCACAGATACGCAGTATTTT. Protein product: CASSPNPNSAVVVTDTQYF. Drawing the rest from reference TRBV18 and TRBJ2-3, the complete variable domain is NAGVMQNPRHLVRRRGQEARLRCSPMKGHSHVYWYRQLPEEGLKFMVYLQKENIIDESGMPKERFSAEFPKEGPSILRIQQVVRGDSAAYFCASSPNPNSAVVVTDTQYFGPGTRLTVL.

This clone was observed a single time. The chain combines TRBV24-1 with TRBJ2-6; no clear D. The germline CDR1 and CDR2 sequences are KGHDR and SFDVKD. The CDR3 has 20 residues. Trimming stripped 9 bases from V and 0 bases from J, with 26 bases between. The CDR3 protein is CATPRHGYHLWNSGANVLTF. The DNA of the CDR3 is TGTGCCACCCCCAGACATGGATATCACCTATGGAACTCTGGGGCCAACGTCCTGACTTTC.

The chain joins TRBV5-4 to TRBJ1-1, with D possibly matching TRBD1 (5 bases). Germline V gene sequence: CDR1 SGHNT, CDR2 YYREEE (reference sequence). Trimming shortened V by 3 bases and J by 0 bases, and 12 bases separated the two germline ends. The CDR3 extends over 15 amino acids. The CDR3 loop is CASSSAGVMNTEAFF. In nucleotides, the CDR3 is TGTGCCAGCAGCTCAGCGGGGGTTATGAACACTGAAGCTTTCTTT.

The chain joins TRBV24-1 to TRBJ1-2; D perhaps matches TRBD1 (5 bases). Germline-derived CDR1 and CDR2 are KGHDR and SFDVKD. The ends were cut back, 5 bases at V and 5 bases at J, with 23 bases in the middle. The CDR3 sequence is 17 residues long. CDR3 DNA: TGTGCCACCAGTGCCTACATGGGGGAACAGCTAATTTATGGCTACACCTTC. Translated: CATSAYMGEQLIYGYTF.

This clone was counted a single time. The V and J genes are TRBV5-4 and TRBJ1-1; D remains unclear. The CDR3 length is 12 residues. Germline CDR1 SGHNT, CDR2 YYREEE (reference sequence). Between the trimmed V and J ends, which lost 0 bases and 3 bases, there was a span of 3 bases. This CDR3 is CASSLGYTEAFF. The CDR3 DNA reads as TGTGCCAGCAGCTTGGGGTACACTGAAGCTTTCTTT.

This clone showed up just a few times. The rearrangement uses TRBV14 and TRBJ1-6; D not certain. Germline V gene lookup returns CDR1 SGHDN and CDR2 FVKESK. The CDR3 is 12 amino acids. Trimming removed 3 bases at V and 7 bases at J, with 4 bases between. This CDR3 reads CASSHGNSPLHF. CDR3 coding DNA: TGTGCCAGCAGCCATGGCAATTCACCCCTCCACTTT. Full variable domain (rest looked up from reference TRBV14 and TRBJ1-6): EAGVTQFPSHSVIEKGQTVTLRCDPISGHDNLYWYRRVMGKEIKFLLHFVKESKQDESGMPNNRFLAERTGGTYSTLKVQPAELEDSGVYFCASSHGNSPLHFGNGTRLTVT.

The rearrangement uses TRBV11-2 and TRBJ2-5, with D unresolved. V was trimmed by 1 base and J by 1 base, leaving 7 bases between them. The CDR3 is 14 amino acids. The germline V gene encodes CDR1 SGHAT and CDR2 FQNNGV. The CDR3: CASSLGAAQETQYF. Written as DNA, the CDR3 is TGTGCCAGCAGCTTAGGGGCAGCCCAAGAGACCCAGTACTTC.

The chain is built from TRBV11-2 and TRBJ2-1; D gene uncertain. Germline V gene lookup returns CDR1 SGHAT and CDR2 FQNNGV. The CDR3 runs to 13 residues. With 0 bases removed from V and 7 bases from J, the gap between germline ends came to 7 bases. The CDR3 region is CASSLDRINEQFF. In nucleotides, the CDR3 is TGTGCCAGCAGCTTAGATCGGATTAATGAGCAGTTCTTC.

The chain employs TRBV7-2 and TRBJ1-2; D unclear. Trimming removed 5 bases from V and 4 bases from J, with 17 bases in between. Germline CDR1 and CDR2: SGHTA and FQGNSA. This CDR3 has 15 amino acids. This CDR3 is CASSTHQAAIYGYTF. CDR3 coding DNA: TGTGCCAGCAGCACGCACCAGGCCGCGATCTATGGCTACACCTTC.

The V and J genes are TRBV7-2 and TRBJ2-7; no firm D call. The CDR3 is 13 residues long. The V gene lost 0 bases and the J gene lost 4 bases, with 7 bases spanning the gap. CDR1 SGHTA and CDR2 FQGNSA come from the germline V gene. This CDR3 reads CASSLAPAYEQYF. The CDR3 region has the DNA TGTGCCAGCAGCTTAGCGCCTGCTTACGAGCAGTACTTC.

The CDR3 spells CASSLVGGVGTEAFF. The CDR3 coding sequence is TGTGCCAGCAGCTTAGTTGGGGGGGTAGGAACTGAAGCTTTCTTT. This chain connects TRBV7-2 to TRBJ1-1, with a weak D call TRBD1 (5 bases). The CDR3 loop spans 15 amino acids. Trimming stripped 1 base from V and 5 bases from J, with 14 bases between. Germline CDR1 and CDR2: SGHTA and FQGNSA.

The chain employs TRBV9 and TRBJ2-7, with 7 bases fitting TRBD2. From germline, CDR1 is SGDLS and CDR2 YYNGEE. This CDR3 comprises 15 residues. The V gene end was trimmed by 3 bases and the J gene end by 3 bases; junction bases not matched to a gene: 9. The CDR3 DNA is TGTGCCAGCAGCGCAGCTCCGGGACTAAACTACGAGCAGTACTTC. Protein: CASSAAPGLNYEQYF.

The V gene is TRBV11-2, the J gene TRBJ1-1; possibly TRBD1 for D (6 bases). Germline V gene data show CDR1 as SGHAT and CDR2 as FQNNGV. This CDR3 comprises 14 residues. V lost 3 bases to trimming and J lost 3 bases, with 11 bases between them. This CDR3 is CASSLGGTDTEAFF. In nucleotides, the CDR3 is TGTGCCAGCAGCTTGGGGGGCACGGACACTGAAGCTTTCTTT.

The gene calls are TRBV6-6 and TRBJ2-1; 7 nucleotides line up with TRBD1. This CDR3 spans 14 amino acids. From germline, CDR1 is MNHNY and CDR2 SVGAGI (reference sequence). V lost 1 base, J lost 8 bases, and 5 bases stayed unmatched. The CDR3 bases are TGTGCCAGCAGTTACTGGGCAGGGGGTGATGAGCAGTTCTTC. It yields the protein CASSYWAGGDEQFF.

This sequence joins TRBV5-5 and TRBJ2-5; D call uncertain. The V gene's germline CDR1 is SGHKS and CDR2 YYEKEE (reference sequence). With 0 bases removed from V and 5 bases from J, the gap between germline ends came to 11 bases. The CDR3 runs to 14 residues. CDR3 bases: TGTGCCAGCAGCTTGGAGGGTTCCCGGGAGACCCAGTACTTC. Residues: CASSLEGSRETQYF.

The V call is TRBV29-1, the J call TRBJ1-1; tentatively, D is TRBD1 (5 bases). CDR1 is SQVTM and CDR2 is ANQGSEA in the germline V gene. V gave up 7 bases and J gave up 2 bases, with 11 bases separating them. The CDR3 length is 12 residues. The CDR3 spells CSGGGTNTEAFF. In nucleotides, the CDR3 is TGCAGCGGTGGCGGGACCAACACTGAAGCTTTCTTT.

This chain uses TRBV5-1 with TRBJ2-3, with D perhaps TRBD1 (5 bases). Germline assignment: CDR1 SGHRS and CDR2 YFSETQ. The CDR3 covers 14 residues. V was shortened by 7 bases and J by 6 bases, with 18 bases between the two germline ends. CDR3 region: CASQPGGAEDTQYF. The CDR3 bases are TGCGCCAGCCAGCCGGGTGGGGCGGAGGATACGCAGTATTTT.